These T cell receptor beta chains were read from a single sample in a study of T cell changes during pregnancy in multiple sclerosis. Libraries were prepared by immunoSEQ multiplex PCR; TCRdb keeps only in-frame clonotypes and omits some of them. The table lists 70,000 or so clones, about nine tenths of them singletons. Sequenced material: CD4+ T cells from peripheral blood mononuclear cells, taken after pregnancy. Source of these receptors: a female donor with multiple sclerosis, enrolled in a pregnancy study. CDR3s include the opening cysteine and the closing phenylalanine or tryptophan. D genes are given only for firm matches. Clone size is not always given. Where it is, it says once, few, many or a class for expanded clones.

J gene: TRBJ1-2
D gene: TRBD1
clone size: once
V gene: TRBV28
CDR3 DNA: TGTGCCAGCAGTTTAACAGGGGCCGTCTCCTTCTATGGCTACACCTTC
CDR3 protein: CASSLTGAVSFYGYTF

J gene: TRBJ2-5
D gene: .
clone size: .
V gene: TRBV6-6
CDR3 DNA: TGTGCCAGCAGGGGGACTGCCCCCGGGGAAGAGACCCAGTACTTC
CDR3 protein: CASRGTAPGEETQYF

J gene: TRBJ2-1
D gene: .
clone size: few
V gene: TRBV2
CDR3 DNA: TGTGCCAGCATACCTAGCAGTTACAATGAGCAGTTCTTC
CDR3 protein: CASIPSSYNEQFF

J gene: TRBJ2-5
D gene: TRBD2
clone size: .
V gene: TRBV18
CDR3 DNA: TGTGCCAGCTCACCAACCAAGAGCGGGAGGTTCCGTGAGACCCAGTACTTC
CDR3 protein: CASSPTKSGRFRETQYF

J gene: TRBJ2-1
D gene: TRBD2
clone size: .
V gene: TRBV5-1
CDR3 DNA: TGCGCCAGCAGCGCTAGCGGGGGGTTCATCTACAATGAGCAGTTCTTC
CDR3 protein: CASSASGGFIYNEQFF

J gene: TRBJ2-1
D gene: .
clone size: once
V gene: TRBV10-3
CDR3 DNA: TGTGCCATCAGTGATGATGGACAAGCCAGTGAGCAGTTCTTC
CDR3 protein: CAISDDGQASEQFF

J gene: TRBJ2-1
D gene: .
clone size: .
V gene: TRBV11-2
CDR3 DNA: TGTGCCAGCAGCTTTAGAGGTGTAGGCTACAATGAGCAGTTCTTC
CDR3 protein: CASSFRGVGYNEQFF

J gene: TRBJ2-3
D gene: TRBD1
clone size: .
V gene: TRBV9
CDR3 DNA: TGTGCCAGCAGCGCCGCCGGGACAGGGCCGTTTGATACGCAGTATTTT
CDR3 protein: CASSAAGTGPFDTQYF

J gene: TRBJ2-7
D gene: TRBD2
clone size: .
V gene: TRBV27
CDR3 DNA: TGTGCCAGCAGTCCTAGCGGGAGCCCCTCCGAGCAGTACTTC
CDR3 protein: CASSPSGSPSEQYF

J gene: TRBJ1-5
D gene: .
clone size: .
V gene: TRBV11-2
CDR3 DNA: TGTGCCAGCAGCATGACAGGAGATCAGCCCCAGCATTTT
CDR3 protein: CASSMTGDQPQHF

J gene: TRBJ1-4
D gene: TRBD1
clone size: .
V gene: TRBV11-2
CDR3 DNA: TGTGCCAGCAGCTGGGGGGGACAGGCTAATGAAAAACTGTTTTTT
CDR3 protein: CASSWGGQANEKLFF

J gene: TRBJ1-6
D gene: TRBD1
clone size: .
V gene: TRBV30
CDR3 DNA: TGTGCCTGGGGACAGGGAAATTCACCCCTCCACTTT
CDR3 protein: CAWGQGNSPLHF

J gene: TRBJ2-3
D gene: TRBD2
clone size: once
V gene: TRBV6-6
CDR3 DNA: TGTGCCAGCAGTTACCAGGGACTAGCGGTGACAGATACGCAGTATTTT
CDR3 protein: CASSYQGLAVTDTQYF

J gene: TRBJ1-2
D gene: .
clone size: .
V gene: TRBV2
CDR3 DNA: TGTGCCAGCAGGGGCTCGTACGGGATTCGGGATGGCTACACCTTC
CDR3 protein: CASRGSYGIRDGYTF

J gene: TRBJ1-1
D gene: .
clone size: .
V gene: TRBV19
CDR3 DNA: TGTGCCAGTAGTACGCAACAGGGTAGAGCTTTCTTT
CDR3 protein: CASSTQQGRAFF

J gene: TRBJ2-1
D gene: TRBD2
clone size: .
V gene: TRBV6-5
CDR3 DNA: TGTGCCAGCAGTTACCGTACTAGCGGGAACTACAATGAGCAGTTCTTC
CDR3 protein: CASSYRTSGNYNEQFF

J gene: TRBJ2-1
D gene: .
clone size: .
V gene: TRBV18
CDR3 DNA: TGTGCCAGCTCACCACGTTTGTCAGGGAACTCCTACAATGAGCAGTTCTTC
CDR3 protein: CASSPRLSGNSYNEQFF

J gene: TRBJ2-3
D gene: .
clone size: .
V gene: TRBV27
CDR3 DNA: TGTGCCAGCAGCCCGCGGGGCATGCCCACAGATACGCAGTATTTT
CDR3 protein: CASSPRGMPTDTQYF

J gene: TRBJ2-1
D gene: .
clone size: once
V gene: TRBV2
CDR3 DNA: TGTGCCAGCAGTGCCGACAGACACAATGAGCAGTTCTTC
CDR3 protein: CASSADRHNEQFF

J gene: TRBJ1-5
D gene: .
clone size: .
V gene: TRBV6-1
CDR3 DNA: TGTGCCAGCAATCGGGATCTCAATCAGCCCCAGCATTTT
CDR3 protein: CASNRDLNQPQHF

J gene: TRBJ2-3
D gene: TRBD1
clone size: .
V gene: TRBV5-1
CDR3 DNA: TGCGCCAGCAGCCGGACAGGGGGCACAGATACGCAGTATTTT
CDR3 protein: CASSRTGGTDTQYF

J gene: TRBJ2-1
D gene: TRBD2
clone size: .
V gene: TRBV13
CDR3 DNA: TGTGCCAGCAGCTTAATAGCGGGGGGCATGGATGAGCAGTTCTTC
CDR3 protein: CASSLIAGGMDEQFF

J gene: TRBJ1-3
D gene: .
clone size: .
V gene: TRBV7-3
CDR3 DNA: TGTGCCAGCAGCTCAGACAGCTCTGGAAACACCATATATTTT
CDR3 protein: CASSSDSSGNTIYF

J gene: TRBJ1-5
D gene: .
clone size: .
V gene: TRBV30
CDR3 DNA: TGTGCCTGGAGTGTACAGGGAACTCAGCCCCAGCATTTT
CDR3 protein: CAWSVQGTQPQHF

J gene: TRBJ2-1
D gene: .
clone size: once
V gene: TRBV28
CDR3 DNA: TGTGCCAGCAGCCTGGTAGGGGTCCTAAATGAGCAGTTCTTC
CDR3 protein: CASSLVGVLNEQFF